This entry is about one TCR beta chain. In its sample, this clone was seen once. No antigen is known for it. No qualities accompany the bases; no much larger clone lies one base away. The time point label here, explained by the study, means: baseline before first vaccination. The vaccinee samples were drawn from two UK trials, COV001 and COV002, one of which was a single-blind randomized controlled phase 2/3 trial testing AZD1222 (ChAdOx1 nCoV-19) in healthy adults. For TCRbeta chain sequencing, PBMC samples were collected from trial participants at day 0 and at day 28 after the second dose. Sequences SGHNT (CDR1) and YYREEE (CDR2) are obtained from the germline V gene (reference sequence). CDR3 length: 16 amino acids, cysteine to phenylalanine. The sequence is cut down to CDR3 DNA, 48 bases in frame from base 1. V has 1 base trimmed and J has 5 bases trimmed; junction bases matching no gene number 5.

This record belongs to a study of T cell responses to AZD1222 COVID-19 vaccine (dated by TCRdb to about 2021). About the investigation overall: AZD1222 recipients given second doses at about 4 weeks or at about 12 weeks were pooled, since spike-specific TCR depth and breadth were not found to differ between the two schedules. A total of 230 to 250 trial participants underwent TCR sequencing, of whom 207 received two doses of AZD1222 and about 25 received two doses of the MenACWY control vaccine. Trial participants were enrolled by age into 18-55, 56-69 and 70-plus year subgroups, with roughly 160, 29 and 62 TCR-sequenced participants respectively.

The CDR3 regions of human TCRbeta chains were analyzed by immunosequencing. Regarding the original processing steps: TCRs in the repertoires were compared against a reference library of SARS-CoV-2-specific TCRs that had been generated with the MIRA antigen-specificity platform. Breadth was defined as the fraction of unique TCRs that were SARS-CoV-2-associated, and depth was defined as the fraction of total T cells that were SARS-CoV-2-associated. Using the MIRA data, each spike-specific TCR was mapped to the spike region that the TCR reacts to and placed in a CD4 or CD8 class. Log10-transformed breadth and depth values were compared by one-way ANOVA with Sidak's multiple comparisons tests. The table was pulled from immuneACCESS by TCRdb, which kept in-frame rearrangements only. Such tables lose some clones; where checked, under half of the loss comes from unresolved V genes, and the rest has no known cause. V and J calls and clone size follow that table, whereas D and trimming were derived from the DNA. The sample table records 70,000 or so clones; 87% of these occur just once. Approximately 25% of the sample rests with the top ten.

Overall results and qualifications from the work: Epitopes outside the regions mutated in the B.1.351 and B.1.1.7 variants were reportedly recognized by nearly half of the unique spike-specific TCRs. Conclusions about previously exposed vaccinees are limited because only six or seven AZD1222 recipients were SARS-CoV-2 seropositive at baseline. Vaccine-associated CD4 TCRs spanned the whole spike protein, with dominant responses in regions 160-218 and 743-854. Most participants were white British and females outnumbered males, and the authors suggested that clonal diversity may have been underestimated. Because no day 14 peak-response samples were available, repertoires were characterized only after the peak T cell response. A significant rise in spike-specific TCR breadth and depth was observed after two AZD1222 doses relative to day 0 and relative to MenACWY recipients. The 56-69-year group was small, and its depth increase did not reach significance, likely because of low power.

Rearrangement joined TRBV5-4 to TRBJ2-1, with 11 bases matching TRBD2. This TCR came from an adult in good health. The sequenced sample was peripheral blood, obtained on day 0 of AZD1222 vaccination. The encoded CDR3 is CASSLMGLAVNNEQFF. In nucleotides, the sequence is TGTGCCAGCAGCTTGATGGGACTAGCGGTAAACAATGAGCAGTTCTTC.